The present entry profiles one TCR beta chain with its context. Germline V lookup: CDR1 SGHAT, CDR2 FQNNGV. V was clipped by 5 bases and J by 1 base; unmatched bases: 5. The CDR3 sequence is 15 residues long. The source of the sample is a study of blood T cell repertoires in COVID-19. The study recruited people aged roughly 18 to 89 years across about two dozen US areas. Assignment of participants to cohorts was predicated upon participant-reported clinical history. In the source study's methods: For nucleated cells, counts were estimated from reference gene primer amplification. Here immunoSEQ multiplex PCR was the method, and the copy in TCRdb shows in-frame clones only, minus some. V, J and clone size are taken as reported in that table, and D and trimming were inferred from the DNA itself. The sample holds 200,000 or so clones, 80% to 90% seen once.

The J gene is TRBJ2-5, the V gene TRBV11-2; 9 nucleotides match TRBD1. This sequence was found in a woman in her 30s who had been exposed to COVID-19. The material sequenced was PBMCs or T cells enriched from blood (not recorded which). For the CDR3, the DNA is TGTGCCAGCAGCCAGGACAGGGGAGGCCAAGAGACCCAGTACTTC. Amino acid sequence: CASSQDRGGQETQYF. Together with reference TRBV11-2 and TRBJ2-5, the CDR3 gives the full variable domain: EAGVAQSPRYKIIEKRQSVAFWCNPISGHATLYWYQQILGQGPKLLIQFQNNGVVDDSQLPKDRFSAERLKGVDSTLKIQPAKLEDSAVYLCASSQDRGGQETQYFGPGTRLLVL.